This entry features one T cell receptor (beta chain) sequence. Its antigen is currently unknown. The sample is drawn from a study of T-cell memory formation after mild COVID-19. Study background: Largely donor-specific sequence clusters came from two donors.

Study-wide points: From day 15 to 85, contracting clones were balanced between CD4 and CD8, whereas later expanders leaned toward CD4+. The study found contracting CD4+ clones mainly in CM and EM and contracting CD8+ clones in EMRA.

Amplification by 5'RACE using constant-segment primers produced TCR alpha and TCR beta cDNA libraries that carried sample barcodes and UMIs. TCRdb reanalysed the 5' RACE reads using MiXCR and keeps one entry per CDR3 protein. This sample has roughly 400,000 distinct CDR3 sequences; 20% to 25% occur once, and the top ten carry around 8.1%. CDR1 is DFQATT, CDR2 SNEGSKA, per germline (reference sequence). This CDR3 spans 14 amino acids. The V end was cut by 8 bases, the J end by 0 bases, with 16 bases between. Sample: PBMCs or a T cell subset sorted from them (not recorded which). This rearrangement joins TRBV20-1 to TRBJ1-2, with D possibly TRBD1 on 6 matching bases. The clonotype was recovered from an adult woman who had mild COVID-19 (a few samples of this study predate the infection). Cell type and time point are not known. For the CDR3, the DNA is TGCAGTCCCGCCGGGGGGCCTACTAACTATGGCTACACCTTC. Translation gives CSPAGGPTNYGYTF.